This T cell receptor (beta chain) originates from a study of prognosis after radiotherapy for stage I lung cancer (dated by TCRdb to about 2021). In terms of the full investigation: About 20 stage I NSCLC patients were enrolled in Nanjing, China, between April 2018 and January 2019. Patients with newly diagnosed primary stage I lung tumors numbered over eleven, with roughly five others having oligometastatic NSCLC after surgical resection of the primary tumor. Every patient was deemed medically inoperable, 12 to 13 because of comorbidities and 7 because they refused surgery. The cohort was made up of 13 men and about 6 women, with a median age of nearly 75 years and an age range of about 50 to 95 years. Squamous cell carcinoma histology was identified in more than 5 patients, and adenocarcinoma histology was identified in twelve patients. Using image-guided IMRT or VMAT, SBRT was delivered in 3 to 5 fractions at a biologically effective dose of at least 100 Gy. In every patient, SBRT was given without any concurrent therapy. After SBRT, distant metastases developed in four of the 19 patients at a median of approximately seven months, while the remaining 15 patients had no significant progression. Peripheral blood TCR beta repertoires were profiled in stage I NSCLC patients before and after stereotactic body radiotherapy, and the repertoires were related to distant failure. For each of the roughly 19 patients, one blood sample was taken before SBRT and one after, so the study sequenced around 40 samples in total.

The junction shows trimming of 0 bases on V and 2 bases on J, and the gene matches do not reach 8 bases of it. Per the germline V gene, SGDLS is the CDR1 and YYNGEE is the CDR2. Inclusive of the bounding cysteine and phenylalanine, the CDR3 is 19 residues long. Only CDR3 DNA is held: 57 bases, read in frame from base 1. This clonotype was recorded many times. The clone's antigen remains unknown. One base away there is no much larger clone; base qualities are not given. Overall study outcomes, separate from this receptor: The small cohort and short follow-up limited the study, so independent validation of the findings is needed. All reported P values were unadjusted for multiple comparisons. Post-SBRT Shannon entropy and its change from baseline were lower in patients who developed distant metastases; baseline Shannon entropy was not associated with metastases. TRBV and TRBJ usage frequencies reportedly differed by metastasis status, in two V genes at baseline and in eight to ten V and two J genes after SBRT. Whether the expanded TCR clones were tumor-specific was not determined. Unique TCR clone counts fell after SBRT (median about 10,000 before versus roughly 7,200 after; Wilcoxon paired P=0.011).

All patients had node-negative disease on CT and PET/CT, and none had a history of other malignancies or prior chemotherapy or radiotherapy. Roughly 6 milliliters of peripheral venous blood were drawn into EDTA tubes at each of two time points. Ficoll-Paque Plus density-gradient centrifugation was used to isolate PBMCs. Samples were stored at -80°C immediately after collection until analysis. Two rounds of multiplex PCR were performed to amplify the TCR beta CDR3 region from genomic DNA. In the first round of PCR, primers specific to each TRBV and TRBJ gene were used, and the primer sequences are filed in Chinese patent CN105087789A. Universal primers were used in the second PCR round. The Roche High Pure PCR Template Preparation Kit was used to extract genomic DNA from frozen PBMCs. An Illumina HiSeq 3000 was used to sequence the libraries paired-end with 151 bp reads. The published analysis was carried out like this. CutAdapt was used to remove raw reads lacking the multiplex PCR primer sequences. Using PEAR, the high-quality paired reads were merged into contigs. By aligning each contig to reference sequences, MiXCR assigned the TRB V, D and J gene segments to that contig. CDR3 sequences were clustered by base quality and sequence similarity to remove sequencing errors. Diversity was measured as Shannon entropy normalized by the natural log of productive TCR sequence number. One minus Shannon entropy divided by the natural log of the number of unique clonotypes was used as the definition of clonality. The Youden index of ROC curves was used to select progression-free survival cut-offs for repertoire metrics, and analyses were performed in R 3.5.3. The public reads were run again by TCRdb, first through fastp at Q25 and then through MiXCR, and only productive beta chains were kept. Identical CDR3 proteins give one entry, which carries the most common genes and DNA. The V and J calls, along with clone size, are taken from TCRdb and not from the paper's own processing. Present in this sample are 9,000 to 13,000 distinct CDR3 sequences, roughly half of which were seen just once. Jointly, the top ten make up roughly 7.3% of the sample.

Specimen: PBMCs, collected before or after stereotactic body radiation therapy (not recorded which). The chain uses TRBV9 and TRBJ2-3; 14 junctional bases match TRBD2. The origin of this receptor is a donor older than 45 with non-small cell lung cancer. The CDR3 protein: CASSVGGGLAGAITDTQYF. The DNA is TGTGCCAGCAGCGTAGGGGGGGGACTAGCGGGGGCGATCACAGATACGCAGTATTTT.